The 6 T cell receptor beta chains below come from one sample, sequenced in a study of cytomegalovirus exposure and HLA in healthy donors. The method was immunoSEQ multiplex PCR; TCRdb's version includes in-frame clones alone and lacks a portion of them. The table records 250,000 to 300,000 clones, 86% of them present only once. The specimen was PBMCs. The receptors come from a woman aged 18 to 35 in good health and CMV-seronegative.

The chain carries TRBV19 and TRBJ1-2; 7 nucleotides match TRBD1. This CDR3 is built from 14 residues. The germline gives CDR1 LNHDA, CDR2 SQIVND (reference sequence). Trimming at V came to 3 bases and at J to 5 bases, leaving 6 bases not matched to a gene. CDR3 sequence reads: CASSIWDRSYGYTF. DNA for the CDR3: TGTGCCAGTAGTATCTGGGACAGATCTTATGGCTACACCTTC. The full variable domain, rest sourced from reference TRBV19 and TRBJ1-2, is DGGITQSPKYLFRKEGQNVTLSCEQNLNHDAMYWYRQDPGQGLRLIYYSQIVNDFQKGDIAEGYSVSREKKESFPLTVTSAQKNPTAFYLCASSIWDRSYGYTFGSGTRLTVV.

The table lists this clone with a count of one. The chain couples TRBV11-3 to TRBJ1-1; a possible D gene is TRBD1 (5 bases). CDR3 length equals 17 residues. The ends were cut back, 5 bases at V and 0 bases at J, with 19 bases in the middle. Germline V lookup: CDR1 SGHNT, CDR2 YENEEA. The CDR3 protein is CASSPGAIGAMNTEAFF. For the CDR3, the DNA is TGTGCCAGCAGCCCGGGCGCTATTGGGGCCATGAACACTGAAGCTTTCTTT.

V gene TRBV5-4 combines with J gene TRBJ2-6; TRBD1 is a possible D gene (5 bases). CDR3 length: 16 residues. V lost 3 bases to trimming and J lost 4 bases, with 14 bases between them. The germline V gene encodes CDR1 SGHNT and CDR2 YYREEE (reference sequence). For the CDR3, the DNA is TGTGCCAGCAGCTCCCCCCGACAGTCCGGGGCCAACGTCCTGACTTTC. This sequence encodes CASSSPRQSGANVLTF.

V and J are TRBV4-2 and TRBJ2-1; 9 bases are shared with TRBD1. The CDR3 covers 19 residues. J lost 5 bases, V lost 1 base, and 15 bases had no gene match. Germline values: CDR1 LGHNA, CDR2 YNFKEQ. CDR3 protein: CASSQGWTGAESPDNEQFF. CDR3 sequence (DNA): TGTGCCAGCAGCCAAGGCTGGACAGGGGCCGAGTCACCTGACAATGAGCAGTTCTTC.

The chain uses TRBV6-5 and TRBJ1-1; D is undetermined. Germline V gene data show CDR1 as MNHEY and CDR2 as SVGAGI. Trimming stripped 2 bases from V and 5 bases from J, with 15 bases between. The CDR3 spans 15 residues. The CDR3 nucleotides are TGTGCCAGCAGTTACCAGGCGAATGGCCGTACTGAAGCTTTCTTT. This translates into CASSYQANGRTEAFF.

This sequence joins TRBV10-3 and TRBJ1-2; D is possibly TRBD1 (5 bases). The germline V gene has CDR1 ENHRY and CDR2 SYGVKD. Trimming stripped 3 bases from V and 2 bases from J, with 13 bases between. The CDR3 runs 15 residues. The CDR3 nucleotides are TGTGCCATCAGTGAAAGGGGAACAGAGAACTATGGCTACACCTTC. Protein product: CAISERGTENYGYTF.